One sample yielded the 5 T cell receptor beta chains listed below, sequenced in a study of beta chain features in type 1 diabetes. Whole-study results and caveats: Among all four CD4+ subsets, Type 1 diabetes patients had TCRB CDR3s that were moderately but significantly shorter.

Sequenced material consisted of expressed TCRB transcripts (all of the isolated RNA was reverse transcribed). The table came from immunoSEQ multiplex PCR; TCRdb's copy has only in-frame clones and leaves some out. The profile shows hundreds of thousands of clones, about an eighth of them singletons. These receptors lack a known antigen. The sample comprised naive CD4+ T cells from blood. The receptors derive from a man between 18 and 29 years old with type 1 diabetes.

This clone was seen more than once but under ten times. Other DNA sequences within the sample encode an identical CDR3. V gene TRBV6-5 combines with J gene TRBJ2-1; 9 positions agree with TRBD1. Germline CDR1 and CDR2: MNHEY and SVGAGI. This CDR3 spans 15 amino acids. J gave up 4 bases and V 0 bases, and 1 base lay outside the gene matches. The chain's CDR3 is CASSYSGQGYNEQFF. CDR3 coding DNA: TGTGCCAGCAGTTACTCGGGACAGGGTTACAATGAGCAGTTCTTC.

A single count supports this clone. The J gene is TRBJ1-6, the V gene TRBV5-1; D unresolved. The CDR3 contains 14 residues. V shed 0 bases and J shed 10 bases, with 11 bases lying between them. From germline, CDR1 is SGHRS and CDR2 YFSETQ. The CDR3 sequence: CASSLDSTTSPLHF. The CDR3 DNA follows: TGCGCCAGCAGCTTGGATAGTACTACCTCACCCCTCCACTTT.

This sequence joins TRBV7-9 and TRBJ1-5; 8 bases match TRBD1. The CDR3 sequence is 14 residues long. With 5 bases clipped from V and 1 base from J, the junction kept 1 base outside the gene matches. In germline, CDR1 is SEHNR, CDR2 FQNEAQ (reference sequence). As DNA, the CDR3 is TGTGCCAGCAGCCACAGGGGGAGCAATCAGCCCCAGCATTTT. This gives the protein CASSHRGSNQPQHF.

The sample holds a few counts of this clone. The gene calls are TRBV4-1 and TRBJ2-1, with 9 bases aligning to TRBD1. Germline values: CDR1 MGHRA, CDR2 YSYEKL. The CDR3 is made up of 16 amino acids. J was trimmed by 9 bases and V by 4 bases; bases with no gene match: 13. CDR3 DNA sequence: TGCGCCAGCAGCCTTTTACCGGGACAGGGCAAGGGTGAGCAGTTCTTC. It encodes CASSLLPGQGKGEQFF.

This chain uses TRBV4-1 with TRBJ2-1; 7 bases map to TRBD2. Germline V lookup: CDR1 MGHRA, CDR2 YSYEKL. The CDR3 runs to 17 residues. V shed 4 bases and J 3 bases; nucleotides not matched to a gene: 12. Here the CDR3 DNA reads TGCGCCAGCAGCCTCCTTGGGGGGGACTACCGCTACAATGAGCAGTTCTTC. Translation: CASSLLGGDYRYNEQFF.